The 22 T cell receptor beta chains in this list originate from one sample, sequenced in a study of blood T cells in healthy people across ages. The use of a sample-barcoded 5' primer and a J-beta primer mix characterized a second PCR of about 6 to 11 cycles. One entry per CDR3 protein results from TCRdb running MiXCR on the 5' RACE reads. The table includes some 890,000 distinct CDR3 sequences, approximately 32% detected once. These same data were also listed under a study on T cells of mothers and their children.

The sample taken for sequencing was blood. The receptor set was obtained from a woman aged 40 to 50 in good health.

With regard to this clonotype: A read error is possible here, since a much larger clone lies one base away. J is TRBJ1-2 and V is TRBV20-1; D is uncertain. Trimming stripped 8 bases from V and 4 bases from J, with 11 bases between. CDR1 and CDR2 from the germline V gene are DFQATT and SNEGSKA (reference sequence). The CDR3 totals 11 residues. In nucleotides, the CDR3 is TGCAGTTCACGCCTTAGCTATGGCTACACCTTC. The encoded protein is CSSRLSYGYTF.

This clonotype has just a few counts. J is TRBJ2-7 and V is TRBV2; D may be TRBD1 (6 bases). The J call is in doubt because the DNA end fits TRBJ2-4 better. Germline CDR1 reads SNHLY; CDR2 reads FYNNEI. The CDR3 runs 17 residues. The CDR3 sequence is CASSEIGDTGTKNIQYF. For the CDR3, the DNA is TGTGCCAGCAGTGAAATTGGAGACACAGGGACCAAAAACATTCAGTACTTC.

This clonotype has more than one count but fewer than ten. The V and J genes are TRBV28 and TRBJ1-2; D ambiguous. The CDR3 has 12 amino acids. V lost 6 bases to trimming and J lost 5 bases, with 10 bases between them. CDR1 MDHEN and CDR2 SYDVKM come from the germline V gene. The CDR3 sequence: CASSKIRYGYTF. In DNA form, the CDR3 reads TGTGCCAGCAGCAAAATCCGGTATGGCTACACCTTC.

As regards this clonotype: Possible read error: a much larger clone is one base away. V gene TRBV10-3 combines with J gene TRBJ2-5, with D perhaps matching TRBD1 (6 bases). V was shortened by 6 bases and J by 4 bases, with 9 bases between the two germline ends. CDR1 and CDR2 (germline): ENHRY, SYGVKD. CDR3 length equals 12 residues. CDR3 sequence (DNA): TGTGCCATCAGGGGACAACGAGAGACCCAGTACTTC. Translating it yields CAIRGQRETQYF.

The chain employs TRBV20-1 and TRBJ2-5, with 10 bases aligning to TRBD2. The CDR3 has 15 residues. CDR1 is DFQATT and CDR2 is SNEGSKA in the germline V gene (reference sequence). The V and J ends lost 5 bases and 11 bases, in that order; junction bases with no gene match: 17. CDR3 nucleotides: TGCAGTGCTCGAACAAGTCGAGTAGCGGGGGGTGAGCAGTACTTC. This sequence encodes CSARTSRVAGGEQYF.

This clonotype has only a few counts. V gene TRBV9 combines with J gene TRBJ2-1, with 11 nucleotides matching TRBD2. The junction had 10 bases not matched to a gene; V was cut back by 5 bases and J by 0 bases. From germline, CDR1 is SGDLS and CDR2 YYNGEE. The CDR3 contains 18 residues. Written as DNA, the CDR3 is TGTGCCAGCAGTGTCGGACTAGCGGGCACTAGCTCCTACAATGAGCAGTTCTTC. Translating gives CASSVGLAGTSSYNEQFF.

As regards this clonotype: This could be a read error, since a much larger clone is one nucleotide away. The V gene is TRBV5-5, the J gene TRBJ2-7; D gene uncertain. The J call may be in error: the DNA end matches TRBJ2-1 better. Germline V gives CDR1 SGHKS, CDR2 YYEKEE (reference sequence). The CDR3 spans 12 residues. The CDR3 loop is CTSSLLFDEQFF. DNA of the CDR3: TGTACCAGCAGCTTGTTGTTCGACGAGCAGTTCTTC.

This clonotype was recorded at least ten times. The chain recombines TRBV2 with TRBJ2-2, with a tentative D call TRBD2 (6 bases). The CDR3 length is 14 residues. Germline CDR1 and CDR2: SNHLY and FYNNEI. V lost 6 bases, J lost 5 bases, and 13 bases lay in between. The CDR3, as DNA: TGTGCCAGCAGGGAGACTAGTCGAACCGGGGAGCTGTTTTTT. Translation: CASRETSRTGELFF.

This clonotype was seen a few times. V is TRBV25-1 and J is TRBJ1-1; the D is unclear. CDR3 size: 14 residues. Trimming took 3 bases from V and 4 from J, leaving 12 bases between them. Germline V lookup: CDR1 MGHDK, CDR2 SYGVNS. The CDR3 nucleotides read TGTGCCAGCAGTGACGGGTCATGGACCACTGAAGCTTTCTTT. It codes for CASSDGSWTTEAFF.

To note about this clonotype: This clone may be a read error of a much larger clone one base away. V and J are TRBV6-4 and TRBJ2-1; TRBD2 is a possible D gene (5 bases). The CDR3 length is 15 residues. Germline CDR1 MRHNA, CDR2 SNTAGT. Trimming took off 2 bases at V and 4 bases at J, with 12 bases between the two ends. The CDR3 DNA sequence: TGTGCCAGCAGTGACGGAGCGAGGGAGTACAATGAGCAGTTCTTC. Amino acids: CASSDGAREYNEQFF.

This clonotype was seen a handful of times. This sequence joins TRBV20-1 and TRBJ1-4, with unresolved D. V dropped 0 bases and J dropped 5 bases, with 7 bases sitting between them. The CDR3 covers 13 residues. The germline CDR1 and CDR2 sequences are DFQATT and SNEGSKA (reference sequence). CDR3 region: CSARETSNEKLFF. CDR3 DNA: TGCAGTGCTAGAGAAACGAGCAATGAAAAACTGTTTTTT.

Only a few counts were recorded for this clonotype. The gene calls are TRBV7-9 and TRBJ2-2; D not certain. Trimming removed 2 bases at V and 3 bases at J, with 7 bases between. There are 14 residues in the CDR3. Germline V gives CDR1 SEHNR, CDR2 FQNEAQ (reference sequence). CDR3 DNA: TGTGCCAGCAGCTTAAGGGCGGACACCGGGGAGCTGTTTTTT. Encoded protein: CASSLRADTGELFF.

The chain joins TRBV20-1 to TRBJ1-1, with D maybe TRBD1 (5 bases). The germline CDR1 and CDR2 sequences are DFQATT and SNEGSKA (reference sequence). The V and J ends lost 5 bases and 1 base respectively, with 17 bases between them. The CDR3 is made up of 15 amino acids. CDR3 coding DNA: TGCAGTGCTCGAATGCATGGGGCTGGGAACACTGAAGCTTTCTTT. This translates into CSARMHGAGNTEAFF.

The gene calls are TRBV7-2 and TRBJ1-1; 8 nucleotides agree with TRBD1. Germline V gene sequence: CDR1 SGHTA, CDR2 FQGNSA. The junction had 6 bases not matched to a gene; V was cut back by 4 bases and J by 5 bases. This CDR3 is 14 amino acids long. The CDR3 loop reads CASSYSQGGTEAFF. Written as DNA, the CDR3 is TGTGCCAGCAGCTACTCACAGGGGGGGACTGAAGCTTTCTTT.

This clonotype was seen a few times. The chain employs TRBV3-1 and TRBJ2-5; D is perhaps TRBD1 or TRBD2 (5 bases each). The DNA end favors TRBJ2-7, so the J call may be wrong. CDR1 is LGHDT, CDR2 YNNKEL, per germline (reference sequence). The CDR3 spans 14 residues. Here the CDR3 DNA reads TGTGCCAGCAGCCATTCGGGGCGAGGCTACGAGCAGTACTTC. It codes for CASSHSGRGYEQYF.

This clonotype was observed a few times. The V and J genes are TRBV27 and TRBJ1-2, with 10 positions matching TRBD1. Germline-derived CDR1 and CDR2 are MNHEY and SMNVEV (reference sequence). The CDR3 has 14 residues. The J segment lost 6 bases and the V segment lost 4 bases, leaving 5 bases of the junction unmatched. The CDR3 bases are TGTGCCAGCAGTTCGCGACAGGGGGCGGATGGCTACACCTTC. Translation: CASSSRQGADGYTF.

This clonotype was seen just once. J is TRBJ1-2 and V is TRBV12-3 or TRBV12-4, with 7 bases lining up with TRBD1. Trimming removed 3 bases from V and 8 bases from J; junction bases left unmatched: 3. This CDR3 has 12 amino acids. In DNA, the CDR3 is TGTGCCAGCAGTTTCGGCAGGGGGGGCTACACCTTC. Its protein is CASSFGRGGYTF.

This clonotype turned up a few times. This may be a read error: a much more frequent sequence differs by one nucleotide. This chain joins TRBV7-2 and TRBJ1-1; 7 bases agree with TRBD1. Losses at the gene ends were 6 bases for V and 1 base for J; bases not matched to a gene: 11. The CDR3 is made up of 16 amino acids. Germline CDR1 SGHTA, CDR2 FQGNSA. Here the CDR3 reads CASRPLTGYTNTEAFF. Here the CDR3 DNA reads TGTGCCAGCAGACCACTGACAGGGTACACGAACACTGAAGCTTTCTTT. The full variable domain, rest sourced from reference TRBV7-2 and TRBJ1-1, is GAGVSQSPSNKVTEKGKDVELRCDPISGHTALYWYRQSLGQGLEFLIYFQGNSAPDKSGLPSDRFSAERTGGSVSTLTIQRTQQEDSAVYLCASRPLTGYTNTEAFFGQGTRLTVV.

This clonotype was seen more than once but under ten times. The CDR3 nucleotides are TGCAGTGCTCCTCGTAGCAATGAGCAGTTCTTC. Protein: CSAPRSNEQFF. The V call is TRBV20-1, the J call TRBJ2-1; no clear D gene. The germline V gene encodes CDR1 DFQATT and CDR2 SNEGSKA (reference sequence). V lost 5 bases and J lost 6, with 8 bases in between. The CDR3 runs 11 residues.

This chain links TRBV15 with TRBJ1-6; D not certain. The CDR3 runs to 14 residues. Trimming took off 0 bases at V and 6 bases at J, with 6 bases between the two ends. CDR1 and CDR2 (germline): LNHNV, YYDKDF (reference sequence). The CDR3 is CATSRDRRNSPLHF. As DNA, the CDR3 is TGTGCCACCAGCAGAGATAGGCGTAATTCACCCCTCCACTTT.

This clonotype was picked up many times. The chain links TRBV4-1 to TRBJ1-3; D is unresolved. This CDR3 comprises 15 residues. Trimming removed 0 bases at V and 4 bases at J, with 10 bases between. CDR1 and CDR2 (germline): MGHRA, YSYEKL. CDR3 nucleotides: TGCGCCAGCAGCCAAGACGGTCCCGGGGGAAACACCATATATTTT. As protein: CASSQDGPGGNTIYF.

This rearrangement joins TRBV7-2 to TRBJ1-2; possibly TRBD1 for D (5 bases). The CDR3 runs 14 residues. V was clipped by 8 bases and J by 4 bases, with 17 bases between them. The V gene's germline CDR1 is SGHTA and CDR2 FQGNSA. CDR3 amino acids: CASGLDGARYGYTF. The CDR3 DNA is TGTGCCAGCGGGTTAGACGGGGCCCGCTATGGCTACACCTTC. Together with reference TRBV7-2 and TRBJ1-2, the CDR3 gives the full variable domain: GAGVSQSPSNKVTEKGKDVELRCDPISGHTALYWYRQSLGQGLEFLIYFQGNSAPDKSGLPSDRFSAERTGGSVSTLTIQRTQQEDSAVYLCASGLDGARYGYTFGSGTRLTVV.